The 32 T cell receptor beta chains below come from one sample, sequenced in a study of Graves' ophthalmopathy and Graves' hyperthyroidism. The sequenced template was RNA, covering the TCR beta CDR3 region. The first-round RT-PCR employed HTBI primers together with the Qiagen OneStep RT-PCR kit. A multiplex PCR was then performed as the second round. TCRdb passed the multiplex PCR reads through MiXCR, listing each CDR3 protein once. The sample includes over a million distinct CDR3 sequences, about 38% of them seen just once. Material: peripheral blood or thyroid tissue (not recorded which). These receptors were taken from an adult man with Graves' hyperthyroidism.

CDR3 sequence: CASSFLRAYGYTF. In nucleotides, the CDR3 is TGTGCCAGCAGCTTTCTAAGGGCGTATGGCTACACCTTC. V is TRBV7-6 and J is TRBJ1-2; D remains ambiguous. The length of the CDR3 is 13 residues. V gave up 3 bases and J gave up 5 bases, with 10 bases separating them. Germline-derived CDR1 and CDR2 are SGHVS and FNYEAQ. Supplemented by reference TRBV7-6 and TRBJ1-2, the full variable domain reads GAGVSQSPRYKVTKRGQDVALRCDPISGHVSLYWYRQALGQGPEFLTYFNYEAQQDKSGLPNDRFSAERPEGSISTLTIQRTEQRDSAMYRCASSFLRAYGYTFGSGTRLTVV.

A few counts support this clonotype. CDR3 sequence reads: CASGESTGWRQPQHF. The CDR3 bases are TGTGCCAGCGGCGAGAGCACGGGCTGGAGACAGCCCCAGCATTTT. This rearrangement joins TRBV28 to TRBJ1-5; D unresolved. In germline, CDR1 is MDHEN, CDR2 SYDVKM. V lost 8 bases and J 7 bases, leaving 21 bases between the germline ends. This CDR3 is built from 15 residues.

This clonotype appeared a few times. CDR3 in amino acids: CASSLRLDTIYF. For the CDR3, the DNA is TGTGCCAGCAGTTTAAGACTGGACACCATATATTTT. This chain uses TRBV12-3 or TRBV12-4 with TRBJ1-3; no definite D call. This CDR3 has 12 amino acids. V lost 2 bases, J lost 8 bases, and 7 bases lay in between.

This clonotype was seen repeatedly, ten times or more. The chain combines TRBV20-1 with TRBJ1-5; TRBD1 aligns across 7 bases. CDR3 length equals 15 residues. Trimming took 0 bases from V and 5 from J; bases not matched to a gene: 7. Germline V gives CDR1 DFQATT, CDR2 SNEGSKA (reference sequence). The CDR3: CSAREGGARYQPQHF. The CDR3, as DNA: TGCAGTGCTAGAGAAGGGGGCGCGCGTTATCAGCCCCAGCATTTT.

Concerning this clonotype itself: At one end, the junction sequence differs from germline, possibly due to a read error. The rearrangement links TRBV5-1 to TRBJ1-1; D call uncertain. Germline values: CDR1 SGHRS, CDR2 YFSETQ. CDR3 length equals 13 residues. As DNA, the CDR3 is TGCGCCAGCAGGCGTCAAGTGGGCACTGAACCTTTCTTT. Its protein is CASRRQVGTEPFF.

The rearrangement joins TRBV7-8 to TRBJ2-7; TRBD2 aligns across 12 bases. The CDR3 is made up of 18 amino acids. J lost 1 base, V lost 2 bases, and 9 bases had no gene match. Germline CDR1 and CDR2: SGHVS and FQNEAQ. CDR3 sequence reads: CASSLRQPTSGRSYEQYF. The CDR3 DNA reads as TGTGCCAGCAGCTTACGACAACCTACTAGCGGGAGGTCCTACGAGCAGTACTTC.

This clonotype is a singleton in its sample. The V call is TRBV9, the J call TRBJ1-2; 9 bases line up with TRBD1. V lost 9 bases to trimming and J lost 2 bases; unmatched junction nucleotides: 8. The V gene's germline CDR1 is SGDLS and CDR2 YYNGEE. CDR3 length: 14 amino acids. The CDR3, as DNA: TGTGCCAACCGCCCGACAGGGGGAAACTATGGCTACACCTTC. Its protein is CANRPTGGNYGYTF.

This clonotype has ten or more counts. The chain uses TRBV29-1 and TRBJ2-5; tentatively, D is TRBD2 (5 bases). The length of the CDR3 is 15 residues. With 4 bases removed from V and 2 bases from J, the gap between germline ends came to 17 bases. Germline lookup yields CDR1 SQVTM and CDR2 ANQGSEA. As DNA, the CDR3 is TGCAGCGTTGGGCGGACCGGGATAACACAAGAGACCCAGTACTTC. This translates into CSVGRTGITQETQYF.

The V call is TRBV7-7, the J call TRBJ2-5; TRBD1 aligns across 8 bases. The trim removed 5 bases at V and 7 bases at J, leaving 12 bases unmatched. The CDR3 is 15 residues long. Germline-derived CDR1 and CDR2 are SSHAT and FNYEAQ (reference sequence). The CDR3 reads CASSLGTGIVGTQYF. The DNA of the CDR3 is TGTGCCAGCAGCCTAGGGACAGGCATTGTCGGGACCCAGTACTTC.

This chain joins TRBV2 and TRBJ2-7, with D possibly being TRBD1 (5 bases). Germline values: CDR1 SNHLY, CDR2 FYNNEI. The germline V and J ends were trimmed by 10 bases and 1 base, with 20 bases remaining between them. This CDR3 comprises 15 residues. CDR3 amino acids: CAITEDTGYSYEQYF. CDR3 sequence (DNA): TGTGCCATCACCGAGGACACAGGATATTCCTACGAGCAGTACTTC.

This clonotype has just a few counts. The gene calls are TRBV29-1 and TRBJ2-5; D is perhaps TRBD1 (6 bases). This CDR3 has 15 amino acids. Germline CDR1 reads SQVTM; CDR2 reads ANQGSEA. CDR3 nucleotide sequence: TGCAGTATAACAAGTTTCAGGACAGTAGAAGAGACCCAGTACTTC. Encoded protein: CSITSFRTVEETQYF.

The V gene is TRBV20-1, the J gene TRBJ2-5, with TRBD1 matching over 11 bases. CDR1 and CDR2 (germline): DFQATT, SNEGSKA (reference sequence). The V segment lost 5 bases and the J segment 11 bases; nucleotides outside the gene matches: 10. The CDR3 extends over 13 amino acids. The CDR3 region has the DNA TGCAGTGCTGGTGGACAGGGGGCGATAGAGCAGTACTTC. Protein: CSAGGQGAIEQYF.

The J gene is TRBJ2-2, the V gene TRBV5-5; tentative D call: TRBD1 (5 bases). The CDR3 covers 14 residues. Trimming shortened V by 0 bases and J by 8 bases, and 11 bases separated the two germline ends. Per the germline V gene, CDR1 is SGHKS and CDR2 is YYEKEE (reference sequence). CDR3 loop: CASSLVRVPGELFF. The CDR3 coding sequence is TGTGCCAGCAGCTTGGTCAGGGTTCCAGGGGAGCTGTTTTTT.

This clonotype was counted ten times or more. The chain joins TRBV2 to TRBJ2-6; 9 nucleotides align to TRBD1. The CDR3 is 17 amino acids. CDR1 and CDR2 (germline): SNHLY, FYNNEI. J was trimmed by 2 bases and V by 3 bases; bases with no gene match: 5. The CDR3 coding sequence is TGTGCCAGCAGTGATGGGGACAGGGTTGCTGGGGCCAACGTCCTGACTTTC. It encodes CASSDGDRVAGANVLTF.

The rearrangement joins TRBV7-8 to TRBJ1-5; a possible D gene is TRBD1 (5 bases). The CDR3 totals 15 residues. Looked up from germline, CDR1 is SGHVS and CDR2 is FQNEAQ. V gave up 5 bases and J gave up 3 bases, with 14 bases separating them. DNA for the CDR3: TGTGCCAGCAGCCTATACCGGGGCCTCAATCAGCCCCAGCATTTT. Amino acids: CASSLYRGLNQPQHF.

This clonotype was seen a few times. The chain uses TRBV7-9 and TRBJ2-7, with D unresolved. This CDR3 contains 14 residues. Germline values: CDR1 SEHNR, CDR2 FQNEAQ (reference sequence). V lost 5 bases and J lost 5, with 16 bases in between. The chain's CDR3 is CASSQDMIEDEQYF. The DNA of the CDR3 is TGTGCCAGCAGCCAAGATATGATCGAAGACGAGCAGTACTTC. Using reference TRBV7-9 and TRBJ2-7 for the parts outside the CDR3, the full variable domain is DTGVSQNPRHKITKRGQNVTFRCDPISEHNRLYWYRQTLGQGPEFLTYFQNEAQLEKSRLLSDRFSAERPKGSFSTLEIQRTEQGDSAMYLCASSQDMIEDEQYFGPGTRLTVT.

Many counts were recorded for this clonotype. Here the CDR3 reads CAARGVAPRDTEAFF. The CDR3 nucleotides are TGTGCCGCCCGGGGGGTCGCCCCAAGGGACACTGAAGCTTTCTTT. This chain connects TRBV10-3 to TRBJ1-1, with D possibly matching TRBD1 (5 bases). Trimming stripped 11 bases from V and 3 bases from J, with 22 bases between. Germline-derived CDR1 and CDR2 are ENHRY and SYGVKD. The CDR3 is made up of 15 amino acids.

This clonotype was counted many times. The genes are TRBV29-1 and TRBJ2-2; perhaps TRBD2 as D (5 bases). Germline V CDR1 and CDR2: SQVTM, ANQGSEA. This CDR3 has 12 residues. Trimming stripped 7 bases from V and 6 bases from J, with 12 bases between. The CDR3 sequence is CSAQEGAGELFF. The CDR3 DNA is TGCAGCGCCCAAGAGGGAGCCGGGGAGCTGTTTTTT.

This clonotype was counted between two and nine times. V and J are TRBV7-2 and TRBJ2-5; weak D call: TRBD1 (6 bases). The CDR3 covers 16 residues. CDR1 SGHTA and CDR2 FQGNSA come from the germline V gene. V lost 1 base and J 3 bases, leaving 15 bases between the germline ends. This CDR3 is CASSLGNRDFKETQYF. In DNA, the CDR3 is TGTGCCAGCAGCTTAGGGAACAGGGATTTTAAAGAGACCCAGTACTTC.

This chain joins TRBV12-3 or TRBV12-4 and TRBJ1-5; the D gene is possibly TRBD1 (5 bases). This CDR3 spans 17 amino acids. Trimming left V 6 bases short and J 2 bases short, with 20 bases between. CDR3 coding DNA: TGTGCCAGCAGCGTGGCTAGGGGAGGTCGTGGCAATCAGCCCCAGCATTTT. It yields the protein CASSVARGGRGNQPQHF.

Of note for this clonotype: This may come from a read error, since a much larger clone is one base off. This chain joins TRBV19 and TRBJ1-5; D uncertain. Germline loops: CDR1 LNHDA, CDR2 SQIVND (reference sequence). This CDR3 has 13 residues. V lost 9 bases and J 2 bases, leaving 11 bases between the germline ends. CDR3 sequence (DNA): TGTGCCAGCAGCAACAATGGCAATCAGCCCCAGCATTTT. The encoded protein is CASSNNGNQPQHF.

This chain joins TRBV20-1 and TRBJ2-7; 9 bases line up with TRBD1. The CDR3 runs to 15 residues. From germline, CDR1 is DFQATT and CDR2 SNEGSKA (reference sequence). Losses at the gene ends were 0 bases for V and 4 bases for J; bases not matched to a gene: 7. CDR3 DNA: TGCAGTGCTAGAGATTTCGGGACAGGGCCTTACGAGCAGTACTTC. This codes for CSARDFGTGPYEQYF.

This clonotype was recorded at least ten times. CDR3 in DNA: TGTGCCAGCAGTGAATTGGGCGGTGCGAACACCGGGGAGCTGTTTTTT. Amino acid sequence: CASSELGGANTGELFF. The chain has TRBV25-1 and TRBJ2-2; D uncertain. CDR1 is MGHDK, CDR2 SYGVNS, per germline. The CDR3 sequence is 16 residues long. Trimming cost V 1 base and J 0 bases, with 9 bases left between them.

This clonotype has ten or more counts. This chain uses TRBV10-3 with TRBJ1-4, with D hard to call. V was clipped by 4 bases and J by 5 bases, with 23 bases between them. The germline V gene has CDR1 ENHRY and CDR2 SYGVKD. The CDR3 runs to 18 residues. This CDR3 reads CAISGSHPQEGINEKLFF. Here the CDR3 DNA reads TGTGCCATCAGTGGATCCCATCCCCAGGAGGGAATCAATGAAAAACTGTTTTTT.

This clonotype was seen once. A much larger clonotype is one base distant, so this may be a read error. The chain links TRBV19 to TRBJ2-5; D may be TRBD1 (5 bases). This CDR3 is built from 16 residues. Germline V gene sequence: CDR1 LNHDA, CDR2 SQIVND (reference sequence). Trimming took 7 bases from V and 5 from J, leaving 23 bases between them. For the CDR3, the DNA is TGTGCCAGTATTGTGGGGCCACAAGGATTGACGGAGACCCAGTACTTC. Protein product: CASIVGPQGLTETQYF.

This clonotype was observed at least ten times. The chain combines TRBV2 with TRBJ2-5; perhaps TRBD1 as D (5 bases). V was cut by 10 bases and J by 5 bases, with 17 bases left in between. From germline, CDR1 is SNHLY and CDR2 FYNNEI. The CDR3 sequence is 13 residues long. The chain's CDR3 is CANKRGTGETQYF. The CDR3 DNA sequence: TGTGCCAACAAAAGGGGAACTGGGGAGACCCAGTACTTC. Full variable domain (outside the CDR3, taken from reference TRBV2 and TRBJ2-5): EPEVTQTPSHQVTQMGQEVILRCVPISNHLYFYWYRQILGQKVEFLVSFYNNEISEKSEIFDDQFSVERPDGSNFTLKIRSTKLEDSAMYFCANKRGTGETQYFGPGTRLLVL.

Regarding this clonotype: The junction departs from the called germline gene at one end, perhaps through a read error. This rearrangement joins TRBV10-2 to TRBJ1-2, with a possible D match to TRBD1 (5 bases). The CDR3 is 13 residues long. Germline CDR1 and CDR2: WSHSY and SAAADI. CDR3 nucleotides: TGTGCCGGCAGTACCAGGGTGAACTATGGCTACACCTTC. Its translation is CAGSTRVNYGYTF.

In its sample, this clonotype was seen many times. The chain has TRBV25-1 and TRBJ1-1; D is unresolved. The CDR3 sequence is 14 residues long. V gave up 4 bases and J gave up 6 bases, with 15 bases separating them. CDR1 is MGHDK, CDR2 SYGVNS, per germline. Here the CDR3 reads CASSGLGYMAEAFF. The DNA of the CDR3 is TGTGCCAGCAGTGGCCTGGGTTACATGGCTGAAGCTTTCTTT.

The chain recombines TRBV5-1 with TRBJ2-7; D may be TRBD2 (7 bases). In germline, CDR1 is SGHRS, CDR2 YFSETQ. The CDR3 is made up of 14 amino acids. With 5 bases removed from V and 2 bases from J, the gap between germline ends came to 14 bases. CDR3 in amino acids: CASRGGRPPYEQYF. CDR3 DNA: TGCGCCAGCAGGGGGGGGCGCCCCCCCTACGAGCAGTACTTC.

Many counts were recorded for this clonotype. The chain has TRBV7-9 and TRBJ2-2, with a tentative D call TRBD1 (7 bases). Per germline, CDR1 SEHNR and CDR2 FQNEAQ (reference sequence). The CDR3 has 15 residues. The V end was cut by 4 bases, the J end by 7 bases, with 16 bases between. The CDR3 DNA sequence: TGTGCCAGCAGCTGGGCGGGACAGAGGAGCGGGGAGCTGTTTTTT. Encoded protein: CASSWAGQRSGELFF.

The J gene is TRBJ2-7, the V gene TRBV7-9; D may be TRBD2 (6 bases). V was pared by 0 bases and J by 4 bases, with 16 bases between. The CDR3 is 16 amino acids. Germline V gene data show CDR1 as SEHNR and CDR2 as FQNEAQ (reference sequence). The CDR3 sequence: CASSLAPPGVIYEQYF. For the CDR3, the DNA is TGTGCCAGCAGCTTAGCCCCCCCGGGAGTTATATACGAGCAGTACTTC.

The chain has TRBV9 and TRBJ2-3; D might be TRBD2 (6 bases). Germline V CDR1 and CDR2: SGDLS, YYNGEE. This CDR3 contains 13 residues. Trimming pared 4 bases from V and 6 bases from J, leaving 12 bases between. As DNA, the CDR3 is TGTGCCAGCAGCTTCGTTGGGGGGGATACGCAGTATTTT. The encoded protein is CASSFVGGDTQYF. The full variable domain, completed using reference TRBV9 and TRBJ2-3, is DSGVTQTPKHLITATGQRVTLRCSPRSGDLSVYWYQQSLDQGLQFLIQYYNGEERAKGNILERFSAQQFPDLHSELNLSSLELGDSALYFCASSFVGGDTQYFGPGTRLTVL.